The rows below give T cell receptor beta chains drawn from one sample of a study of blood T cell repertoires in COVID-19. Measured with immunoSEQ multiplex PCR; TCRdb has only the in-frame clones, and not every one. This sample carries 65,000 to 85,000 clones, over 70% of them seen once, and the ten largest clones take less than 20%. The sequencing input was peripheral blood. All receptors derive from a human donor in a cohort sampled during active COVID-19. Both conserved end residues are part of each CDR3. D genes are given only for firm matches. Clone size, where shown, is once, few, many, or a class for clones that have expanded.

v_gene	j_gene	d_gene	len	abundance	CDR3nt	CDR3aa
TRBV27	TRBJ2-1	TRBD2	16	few	TGTGCCAGCAGTTTAACGATAGCGGGAGGGCCAGATAGGCAGTTCTTC	CASSLTIAGGPDRQFF
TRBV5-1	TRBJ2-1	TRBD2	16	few	TGCGCCCGCCGCGGGGGCGGGGGGGCCGACTACAATGAGCAGTTCTTC	CARRGGGGADYNEQFF
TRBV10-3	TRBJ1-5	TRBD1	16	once	TGTGCCATCAGTGAGGGGGAGGGACAGGGTTGGCAGCCCCAGCATTTT	CAISEGEGQGWQPQHF
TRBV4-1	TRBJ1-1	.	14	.	TGCGCCAGCAGCCCCCGGACAGCGAACACTGAAGCTTTCTTT	CASSPRTANTEAFF
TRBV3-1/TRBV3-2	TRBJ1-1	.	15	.	TGTGCCAGCAGCCCAGGGTCTAGGATGAACACTGAAGCTTTCTTT	CASSPGSRMNTEAFF
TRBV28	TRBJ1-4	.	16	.	TGTGCCAGCAAGCCTCAAACGGGACTTCAAGGAGAAAAACTGTTTTTT	CASKPQTGLQGEKLFF
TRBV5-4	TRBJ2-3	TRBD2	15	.	TGTGCCAGCAGCTTAGGGACTAGCGACACAGATACGCAGTATTTT	CASSLGTSDTDTQYF
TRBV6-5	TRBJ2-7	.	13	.	TGTGCCAGCGCGAAGGGGCAGGGTTACGAGCAGTACTTC	CASAKGQGYEQYF
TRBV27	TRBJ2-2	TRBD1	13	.	TGTGCCAGCAGCGGGACAGAGGACGGGGAGCTGTTTTTT	CASSGTEDGELFF
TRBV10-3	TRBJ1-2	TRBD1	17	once	TGTGCCATCAGTGAGTCGAAGGAGGGGACAGGGGCTTATGGCTACACCTTC	CAISESKEGTGAYGYTF
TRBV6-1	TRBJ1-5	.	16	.	TGTGCCAGCAGTGTTCGTCCGGGACACCAGAATCAGCCCCAGCATTTT	CASSVRPGHQNQPQHF
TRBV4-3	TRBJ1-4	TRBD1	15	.	TGCGCCAGCAGCCCGAACAGGGGGCTGAGTGAAAAACTGTTTTTT	CASSPNRGLSEKLFF
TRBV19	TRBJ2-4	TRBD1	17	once	TGTGCCAGTAGTATAGATCCGGGAAGGGGGCTTAGAAACATTCAGTACTTC	CASSIDPGRGLRNIQYF
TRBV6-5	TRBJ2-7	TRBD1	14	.	TGTGCCAGCAGATCGACAGGGGGTATCTACGAGCAGTACTTC	CASRSTGGIYEQYF
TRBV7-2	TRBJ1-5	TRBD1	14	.	TGTGCCAGCAGCCCAGGGACAGTGCAACAGCCCCAGCATTTT	CASSPGTVQQPQHF
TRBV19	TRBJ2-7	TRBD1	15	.	TGTGCCAAACCAACTCCCGGGACAGACCCCTACGAGCAGTACTTC	CAKPTPGTDPYEQYF
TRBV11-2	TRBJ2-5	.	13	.	TGTGCCAGCAGCCCTCGGGTGAAAGAGACCCAGTACTTC	CASSPRVKETQYF
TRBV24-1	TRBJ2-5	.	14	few	TGTGCCACCAGTCCGGGCGGGGTCCAAGAGACCCAGTACTTC	CATSPGGVQETQYF
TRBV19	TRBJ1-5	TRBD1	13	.	TGTGCCAGTGCAGACAGGGTAAATCAGCCCCAGCATTTT	CASADRVNQPQHF
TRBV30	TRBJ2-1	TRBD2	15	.	TGTGCGATCCCACTGGGCGGGGGAGTCTACAATGAGCAGTTCTTC	CAIPLGGGVYNEQFF
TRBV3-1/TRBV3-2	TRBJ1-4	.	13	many	TGTGCCAGCAGCCTTACCCCAGTCCGGGGGAAGTTTTTT	CASSLTPVRGKFF
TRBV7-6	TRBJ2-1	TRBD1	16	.	TGTGCCAGCAGCCGTCGGACAGGGAGCTCCTACAATGAGCAGTTCTTC	CASSRRTGSSYNEQFF
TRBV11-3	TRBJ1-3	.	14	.	TGTGCCAGCAGCTTAGGAGGCTCTGGAAACACCATATATTTT	CASSLGGSGNTIYF
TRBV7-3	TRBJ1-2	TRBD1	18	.	TGTGCCAGCAGCACCCAACCGGGACAGGGGGCGTCTAACTATGGCTACACCTTC	CASSTQPGQGASNYGYTF
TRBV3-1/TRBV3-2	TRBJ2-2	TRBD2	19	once	TGTGCCAGCAGCCGAAACCGGGAGGCCACCCTGCTGAACACCGGGGAGCTGTTTTTT	CASSRNREATLLNTGELFF
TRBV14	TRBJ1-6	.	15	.	TGTGCCAGCACCCCGGGACACCAGTATAATTCACCCCTCCACTTT	CASTPGHQYNSPLHF
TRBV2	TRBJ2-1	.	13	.	TGTGCCAGCAGTGAAGCCAGGGACAATGAGCAGTTCTTC	CASSEARDNEQFF
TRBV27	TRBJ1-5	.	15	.	TGTGCCAGCAGTTTCGACACCTATAGCAATCAGCCCCAGCATTTT	CASSFDTYSNQPQHF
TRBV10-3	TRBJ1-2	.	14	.	TGTGCCATCAGTGAGTCCTCGACACTCTATGGCTACACCTTC	CAISESSTLYGYTF
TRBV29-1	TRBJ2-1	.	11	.	TGCAGCGTTGAACTAGCGCATGAGCAGTTCTTC	CSVELAHEQFF
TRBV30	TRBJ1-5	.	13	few	TGTGCCTGGAGTGCAGACAGTAATCAGCCCCAGCATTTT	CAWSADSNQPQHF
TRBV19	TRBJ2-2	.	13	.	TGTGCCAGTAGTTCTGGGCGGGGCGGGGAGCTGTTTTTT	CASSSGRGGELFF
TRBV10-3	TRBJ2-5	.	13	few	TGTGCCAGCACTTTCGGAGGGGAAGAGACCCAGTACTTC	CASTFGGEETQYF
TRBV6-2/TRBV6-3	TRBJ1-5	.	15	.	TGTGCCAGCAGTTACTCGGTTTCAGGCAATCAGCCCCAGCATTTT	CASSYSVSGNQPQHF
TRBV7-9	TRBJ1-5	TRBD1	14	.	TGTGCCAGCAGTCCCGGGACAGGTAATCAGCCCCAGCATTTT	CASSPGTGNQPQHF
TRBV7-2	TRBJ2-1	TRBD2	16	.	TGTGCCAGCAGCTTAGATGCGGGAGGCCCATACAATGAGCAGTTCTTC	CASSLDAGGPYNEQFF
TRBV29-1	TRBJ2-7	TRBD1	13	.	TGCAGCGCCGGACAGGGTTTACCCTACGAGCAGTACTTC	CSAGQGLPYEQYF
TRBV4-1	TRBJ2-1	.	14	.	TGCGCCAGCAGCCAAGGAGGAAGCGGCTCTGAGCAGTTCTTC	CASSQGGSGSEQFF
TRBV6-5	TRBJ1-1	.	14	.	TGTGCCAGCACCCCGACAGGATTGAACACTGAAGCTTTCTTT	CASTPTGLNTEAFF